The entry that follows covers one TCR beta chain sequence. Its target is not known. The V and J ends lost 2 bases and 4 bases respectively, with 4 bases between them. The germline V gene has CDR1 SGHDT and CDR2 YYEEEE. This CDR3 spans 13 amino acids. The entry originates in a study of OX40 agonist ivuxolimab in advanced cancers. At the level of the study: A diagnosis of hepatocellular carcinoma, melanoma, renal cell or head and neck cancer was present in dose-escalation patients. The study, taken as a whole, reports: CD8+ T cells showed, on average, more clonal expansion than CD4+ cells.

Using immunoSEQ multiplex PCR, the repertoire was profiled, and TCRdb retains in-frame clones only, with some absent. Counted here are about 47,000 clones, around 80% occurring once; the ten biggest clones make up around 1.6%. J is TRBJ2-6 and V is TRBV5-6; no clear D. Sample: CD4+ or CD8+ T cells sorted from blood, taken in a trial of the OX40 agonist ivuxolimab. The clonotype originates from an adult with an advanced solid tumor such as melanoma, head and neck, liver or kidney cancer. The CDR3 loop is CASSLTGANVLTF. The CDR3 DNA reads TGTGCCAGCAGCTTAACCGGGGCCAACGTCCTGACTTTC.